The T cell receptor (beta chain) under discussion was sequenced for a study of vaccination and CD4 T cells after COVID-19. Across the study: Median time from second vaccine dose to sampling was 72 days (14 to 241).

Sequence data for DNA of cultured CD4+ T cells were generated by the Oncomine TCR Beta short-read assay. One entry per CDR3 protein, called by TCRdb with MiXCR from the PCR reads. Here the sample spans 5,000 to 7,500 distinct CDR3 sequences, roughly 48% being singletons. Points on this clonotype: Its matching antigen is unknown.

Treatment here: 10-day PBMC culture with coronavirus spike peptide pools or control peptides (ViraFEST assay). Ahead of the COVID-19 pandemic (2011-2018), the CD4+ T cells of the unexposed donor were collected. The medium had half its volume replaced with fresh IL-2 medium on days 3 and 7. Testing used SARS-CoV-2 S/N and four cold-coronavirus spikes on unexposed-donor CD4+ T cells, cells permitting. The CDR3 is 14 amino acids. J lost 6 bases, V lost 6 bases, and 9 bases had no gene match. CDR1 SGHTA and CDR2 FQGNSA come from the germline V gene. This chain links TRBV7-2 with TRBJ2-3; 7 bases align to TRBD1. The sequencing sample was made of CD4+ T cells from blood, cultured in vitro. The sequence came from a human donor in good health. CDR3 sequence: CASSVRQGLDTQYF. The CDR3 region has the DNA TGTGCCAGCAGTGTCCGACAGGGTTTGGATACGCAGTATTTT.